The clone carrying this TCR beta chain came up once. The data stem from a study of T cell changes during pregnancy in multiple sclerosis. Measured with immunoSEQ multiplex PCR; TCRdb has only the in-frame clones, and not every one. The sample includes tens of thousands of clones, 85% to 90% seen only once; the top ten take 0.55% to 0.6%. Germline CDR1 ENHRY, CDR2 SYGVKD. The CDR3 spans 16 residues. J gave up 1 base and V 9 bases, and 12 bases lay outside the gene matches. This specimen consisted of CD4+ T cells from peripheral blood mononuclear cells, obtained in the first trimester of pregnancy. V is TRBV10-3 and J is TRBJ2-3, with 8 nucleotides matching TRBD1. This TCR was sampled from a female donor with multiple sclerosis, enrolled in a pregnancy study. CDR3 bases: TGTGCCATTCGGGACTCAGGGGGCGCGGGCACAGATACGCAGTATTTT. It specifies CAIRDSGGAGTDTQYF.